This TCR beta chain was profiled in a study of T cells after yellow fever vaccination. Findings and limits, study-wide: On re-exposure, the response was weaker but peaked faster, at day 5 versus 15. Subsequent booster samples again held most clones from primary vaccination (96% CD4, about 90% CD8). Clonotypes shared by both compartments, CD4 and CD8, made up a small share.

This clonotype was seen ten or more times. The target antigen is unknown. Template switching by 5'RACE produced TCR cDNA, adding a universal primer site and UMIs. Via MiXCR, TCRdb re-called the 5' RACE reads, giving one row per CDR3 protein. The table records a few hundred thousand distinct CDR3 sequences, around 3.6% of them present only once. The CDR3 contains 16 residues. Germline CDR1 is LGHDT and CDR2 is YNNKEL (reference sequence). V was trimmed by 1 base and J by 0 bases, leaving 12 bases between them. The rearrangement uses TRBV3-1 and TRBJ1-2; D is perhaps TRBD1 (5 bases). The specimen was PBMCs, collected on the day of the yellow fever booster vaccination. This TCR came from a man aged 18 to 30 who received the YFV17D yellow fever vaccine. CDR3 in amino acids: CASSQVPGAANYGYTF. The CDR3 DNA reads as TGTGCCAGCAGCCAAGTCCCCGGGGCTGCTAACTATGGCTACACCTTC.